This T cell receptor beta chain derives from a study of T-cell memory formation after mild COVID-19. Study-wide context: Largely, the TCR clusters proved donor specific.

On this clonotype: What it binds is not known.

General study results and limits: Clones that shrank (day 15 to 85) were balanced CD4/CD8, whereas later expanders leaned CD4+. CD4+ contracting clones lay mainly in CM and EM, CD8+ ones in EMRA. In second-wave clones peaking day 37, SARS-CoV-2 specificity remained unconfirmed.

The ends were cut back, 6 bases at V and 8 bases at J, with 23 bases in the middle. CDR3 length: 16 residues. Germline V gene sequence: CDR1 MDHEN, CDR2 SYDVKM. TCRdb passed the 5' RACE reads through MiXCR, listing each CDR3 protein once. The sample lists around 80,000 distinct CDR3 sequences, over 10% occurring once. Sequenced sample: PBMCs or a T cell subset sorted from them (not recorded which). This chain links TRBV28 with TRBJ2-1, with D tentatively TRBD2 (6 bases). The receptor's source is a man aged 18 to 29 who had mild COVID-19 (a few samples of this study predate the infection). Cell type and time point are not known. The CDR3 loop reads CASSTWRGSSAYEQFF. As DNA, the CDR3 is TGTGCCAGCAGCACATGGAGGGGATCCTCCGCCTATGAGCAGTTCTTC.